The present entry profiles one TCR beta chain with its context. Its antigen is as yet unknown. These data belong to a study of beta chain features in type 1 diabetes. The overall study: No patient-donor differences in age, gender, total cells or subset yield. Study-level points and caveats: Resolution of whether HLA type affects TCRB rearrangement was not achieved here. Compared to healthy donors, patients appeared to have naive, central memory and Treg TCRB repertoires that were more alike. Type 1 diabetes patients had moderately but significantly shorter TCRB CDR3s in all four CD4+ subsets.

The isolated RNA, all of it, was reverse transcribed, so expressed TCRB transcripts were what got sequenced. Sequencing of naive, central memory and regulatory T cell samples gave an average of roughly 4 million reads. Sequencing was performed with immunoSEQ multiplex PCR; in TCRdb, only in-frame clones are kept and a portion is missing. The sample lists about 270,000 clones, 13% to 15% occurring once. The CDR3 is 14 amino acids. The germline V gene encodes CDR1 MGHDK and CDR2 SYGVNS. After removal of 4 bases from V and 2 bases from J, the junction contained 3 bases not matched to a gene. The TCR sequence derives from a man under 40 with type 1 diabetes. This chain connects TRBV25-1 to TRBJ2-3; 7 nucleotides align to TRBD2. The material sequenced was naive CD4+ T cells from blood. The CDR3 nucleotides read TGTGCCAGCAGTGGGAGCGGGACCACAGATACGCAGTATTTT. It codes for CASSGSGTTDTQYF.